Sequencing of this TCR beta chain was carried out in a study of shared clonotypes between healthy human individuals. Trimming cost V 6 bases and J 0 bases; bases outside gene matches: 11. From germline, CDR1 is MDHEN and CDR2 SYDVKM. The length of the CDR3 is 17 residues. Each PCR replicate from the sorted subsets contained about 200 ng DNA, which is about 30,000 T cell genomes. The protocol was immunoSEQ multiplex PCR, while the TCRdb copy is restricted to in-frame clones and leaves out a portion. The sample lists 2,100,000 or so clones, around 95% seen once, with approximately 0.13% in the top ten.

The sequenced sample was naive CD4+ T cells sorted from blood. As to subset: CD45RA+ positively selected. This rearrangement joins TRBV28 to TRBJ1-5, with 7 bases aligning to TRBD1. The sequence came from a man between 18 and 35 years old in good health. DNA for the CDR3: TGTGCCAGCAGGATCGGGGACAGACGTTATAGCAATCAGCCCCAGCATTTT. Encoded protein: CASRIGDRRYSNQPQHF.